The entry below gives a single T cell receptor (beta chain) sequence along with its context. CDR1 and CDR2 (germline): SQVTM, ANQGSEA. Trimming left V 4 bases short and J 3 bases short, with 7 bases between. This CDR3 has 12 amino acids. This entry comes from a study of blood T cell repertoires in COVID-19. Study information: COVID-19 samples, acute and convalescent, were from the United States, Italy and Spain.

The data were produced by immunoSEQ multiplex PCR, yet TCRdb's version contains in-frame clones alone and is incomplete. The table shows roughly 110,000 clones, with roughly 84% occurring only once. The rearrangement uses TRBV29-1 and TRBJ1-3; the D is unclear. This receptor was obtained from a human donor in a cohort sampled during active COVID-19. Sequencing input: peripheral blood. The CDR3 nucleotides are TGCAGCGTTGTGGTAGTTGGAAACACCATATATTTT. Protein sequence: CSVVVVGNTIYF.